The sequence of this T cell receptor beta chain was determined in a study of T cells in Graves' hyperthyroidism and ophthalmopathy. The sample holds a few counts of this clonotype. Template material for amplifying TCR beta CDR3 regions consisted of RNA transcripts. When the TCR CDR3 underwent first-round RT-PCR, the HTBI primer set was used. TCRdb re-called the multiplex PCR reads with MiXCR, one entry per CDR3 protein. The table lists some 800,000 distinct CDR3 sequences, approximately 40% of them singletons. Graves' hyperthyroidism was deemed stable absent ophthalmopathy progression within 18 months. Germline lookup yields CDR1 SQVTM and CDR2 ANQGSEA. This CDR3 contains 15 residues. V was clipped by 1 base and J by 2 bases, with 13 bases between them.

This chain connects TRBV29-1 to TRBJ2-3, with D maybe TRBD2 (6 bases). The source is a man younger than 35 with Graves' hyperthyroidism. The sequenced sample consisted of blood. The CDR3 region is CSVEVGRDLTDTQYF. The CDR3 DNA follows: TGCAGCGTTGAAGTCGGGAGAGACCTCACAGATACGCAGTATTTT.